This is a list of T cell receptor beta chains from one sample in a study of tumor and adjacent non-tumor tissue in lung cancer. TCRdb reprocessed the multiplex PCR reads via MiXCR and lists one record per CDR3 protein. Among approximately 120,000 distinct CDR3 sequences listed, under 65% were seen once. Input material: distant non-tumor lung tissue. Source of these receptors: a man in his fifties or sixties with non-small cell lung cancer. CDR3s include the opening cysteine and the closing phenylalanine or tryptophan. The order of the fields is CDR3 length, D gene, V gene, clone size, J gene, CDR3 protein, CDR3 DNA. A D gene is named only where the DNA matches it firmly. Part of the rows lack a size; the others show once, few, many or a class for expanded clones.

15	NA	TRBV5-5	NA	TRBJ2-7	CTSSRTRTASYEHYF	TGTACCAGCAGCCGAACCAGGACGGCATCCTACGAGCACTACTTC
19	NA	TRBV6-6	NA	TRBJ2-5	CASTQKGRVAIDEKATQYF	TGTGCCAGCACTCAGAAAGGGCGAGTTGCCATAGACGAGAAAGCGACCCAGTACTTC
16	NA	TRBV11-1	NA	TRBJ2-3	CASSFVPGAGGDTQYF	TGTGCCAGCAGCTTTGTCCCGGGGGCCGGGGGAGATACGCAGTATTTT
15	NA	TRBV20-1	NA	TRBJ2-1	CRARAASWRSNEQFF	TGCCGTGCTAGAGCTGCTAGCTGGAGAAGCAATGAGCAGTTCTTC
14	NA	TRBV19	NA	TRBJ2-5	CASSESRFQETQYF	TGTGCCAGTAGTGAATCACGGTTCCAAGAGACCCAGTACTTC
16	TRBD2	TRBV28	many	TRBJ2-3	CASSLSLAEATDTQYF	TGTGCCAGCAGTTTATCACTAGCGGAGGCCACAGATACGCAGTATTTT
16	NA	TRBV11-2	NA	TRBJ2-6	CASSSDMGSGANVLTF	TGTGCTAGCAGCTCGGATATGGGGTCTGGGGCCAACGTCCTGACTTTC
16	TRBD1	TRBV4-1	many	TRBJ1-5	CASSRNDRAGSQPQHF	TGCGCCAGCAGCCGCAACGACAGGGCCGGGAGTCAGCCCCAGCATTTT
13	NA	TRBV11-3	NA	TRBJ2-1	CASNAGVASFQFF	TGTGCCAGCAACGCAGGGGTGGCTAGCTTCCAGTTCTTC
15	NA	TRBV29-1	NA	TRBJ2-1	CSVEDNHSSYNEQSF	TGCAGCGTTGAAGATAATCACAGCTCCTACAATGAGCAGTCCTTC
15	NA	TRBV4-2	NA	TRBJ1-2	CTSSQAMSGGDGYTF	TGTACCAGCAGCCAAGCGATGTCCGGGGGCGATGGCTACACCTTC
15	TRBD2	TRBV6-2/TRBV6-3	once	TRBJ2-2	CASLGEGRNTWELLF	TGTGCCAGCCTGGGGGAGGGCAGGAACACCTGGGAGCTGCTTTTT
15	TRBD1	TRBV11-2	medium-sized	TRBJ1-1	CASSTPTGVNTEAFF	TGTGCCAGCAGCACCCCGACAGGGGTGAACACTGAAGCTTTCTTT
16	NA	TRBV12-3/TRBV12-4	many	TRBJ2-3	CASSFSGALFTDTQYF	TGTGCCAGCAGTTTCTCAGGGGCCCTCTTCACAGATACGCAGTATTTT
14	NA	TRBV12-3/TRBV12-4	many	TRBJ2-2	CASRLLAAAGELFF	TGTGCCAGCCGACTCCTCGCTGCTGCCGGGGAGCTGTTTTTT
14	TRBD1	TRBV30	many	TRBJ1-1	CARMRDRGDTEAFF	TGTGCCCGGATGAGAGACAGGGGGGACACTGAAGCTTTCTTT
13	NA	TRBV12-3/TRBV12-4	NA	TRBJ1-5	CDSSLSSNQPQHF	TGCGACAGCAGTTTAAGCAGCAATCAGCCCCAGCATTTT
14	NA	TRBV11-1	NA	TRBJ2-5	CASSSAGNRKTQYF	TGTGCCAGCAGCTCCGCAGGGAACAGGAAGACCCAGTATTTC
18	NA	TRBV4-1	NA	TRBJ1-4	CASRQDLGVVRLNEKLFF	TGCGCCAGCAGGCAAGATTTGGGGGTTGTACGGCTAAATGAAAAACTGTTTTTT
16	NA	TRBV6-1	NA	TRBJ2-3	CGSSRGTQGSTDTQYF	TGTGGCAGCAGTCGTGGAACGCAAGGCTCCACAGATACGCAGTATTTT
16	TRBD2	TRBV6-5	NA	TRBJ2-4	CANRSSGGPAKNIQYF	TGTGCCAACAGGAGTAGCGGGGGGCCCGCCAAAAACATTCAGTACTTC
15	TRBD2	TRBV12-3/TRBV12-4	NA	TRBJ2-3	CASTRASGGSGTQYF	TGTGCCAGCACCCGCGCGAGCGGGGGGTCAGGTACACAGTATTTT
13	NA	TRBV12-3/TRBV12-4	many	TRBJ2-7	CASSLTGGHEQYF	TGTGCCAGCAGTTTAACGGGGGGCCACGAGCAGTACTTC
15	TRBD1	TRBV4-3	NA	TRBJ2-3	CVSSQNGQGADTQYF	TGCGTCAGCAGCCAGAACGGACAGGGCGCAGATACGCAGTATTTT
14	NA	TRBV13	many	TRBJ2-7	CASSLVRAGSQQYF	TGTGCCAGCAGCTTAGTGAGGGCGGGGTCCCAGCAGTACTTC
16	NA	TRBV12-3/TRBV12-4	NA	TRBJ1-3	CASSTTYRGSGNTVYF	TGTGCCAGTAGCACCACATACAGAGGCTCTGGAAACACCGTATATTTT
15	TRBD1	TRBV6-2/TRBV6-3	NA	TRBJ2-7	CASSYADRGSYEQYF	TGTGCCAGCAGTTACGCCGACAGGGGGTCCTACGAGCAATACTTC
15	NA	TRBV4-2	NA	TRBJ1-5	CASSPNMSGDKAQHF	TGTGCCAGCAGCCCTAACATGTCAGGGGACAAGGCCCAGCATTTT
12	NA	TRBV12-3/TRBV12-4	many	TRBJ2-1	CASVGRGKEQFF	TGTGCCAGCGTGGGCAGGGGAAAGGAGCAGTTCTTC
14	NA	TRBV4-2	NA	TRBJ2-3	CASKEVTSTDTQYF	TGTGCCAGTAAGGAGGTGACGAGCACAGATACGCAGTATTTT
14	NA	TRBV7-2	NA	TRBJ2-1	CASSLETGYNEQFF	TGTGCCAGCAGCTTAGAGACTGGCTACAATGAGCAGTTCTTC
14	NA	TRBV20-1	NA	TRBJ2-7	CSASLPGQNYEQYF	TGCAGTGCTTCCCTCCCTGGACAGAACTACGAGCAGTACTTC
19	NA	TRBV5-6	many	TRBJ1-1	CASSSPVARQTPHDTEAFF	TGTGCCAGCAGCTCACCCGTGGCGAGACAGACACCTCATGACACTGAAGCTTTCTTT
18	TRBD2	TRBV6-6	NA	TRBJ2-3	CASSLLGLAGDGVNTQYF	TGTGCCAGCAGTCTCCTCGGACTAGCGGGGGACGGAGTAAATACGCAGTATTTT
13	NA	TRBV12-3/TRBV12-4	once	TRBJ2-5	CASIQPAAETQYF	TGTGCCAGCATCCAGCCCGCGGCGGAGACCCAATACTTC
14	NA	TRBV28	NA	TRBJ1-3	CSSRATGKGNTIYF	TGTTCCAGCAGGGCCACGGGTAAAGGAAACACCATATATTTT
11	NA	TRBV12-3/TRBV12-4	many	TRBJ1-1	CASSKTTEAFF	TGTGCCAGCAGCAAGACCACTGAAGCTTTCTTT
15	TRBD1	TRBV11-3	NA	TRBJ1-1	CVSSTRTGRFTEALF	TGTGTCAGCAGCACTAGGACAGGGCGGTTCACTGAAGCTCTCTTT
15	TRBD1	TRBV6-1	NA	TRBJ1-2	CASSLDRGCANGYTF	TGTGCCAGCAGTTTGGACAGGGGGTGCGCCAATGGCTACACCTTC
16	TRBD2	TRBV4-1	many	TRBJ2-3	CASSQGLAGGRDTQYF	TGCGCCAGCAGCCAAGGACTTGCGGGGGGTAGGGATACGCAGTATTTT
12	NA	TRBV5-6	NA	TRBJ2-3	CASSPTIDTQYF	TGTGCCAGCAGCCCGACCATTGATACGCAGTATTTT
16	TRBD2	TRBV9	few	TRBJ2-5	CASSVSGGLLQETQYF	TGTGCCAGCAGCGTAAGCGGGGGGTTACTCCAAGAGACCCAGTACTTC
16	NA	TRBV4-3	NA	TRBJ1-4	CASSRATWGGIEKLFF	TGCGCCAGCAGCCGAGCTACCTGGGGTGGGATTGAAAAACTGTTTTTT
14	NA	TRBV5-1	NA	TRBJ2-5	CASSLQIGPETQYF	TGCGCCAGCAGCTTACAAATAGGTCCAGAGACCCAGTACTTC
14	NA	TRBV11-3	NA	TRBJ1-2	CASSLTNDIYGYTF	TGTGCCAGCAGCTTAACTAATGACATCTATGGCTACACCTTC
14	NA	TRBV4-3	NA	TRBJ1-2	CASSRGERVYGYTF	TGCGCCAGCAGCCGCGGAGAAAGGGTTTATGGCTACACCTTC
14	NA	TRBV29-1	NA	TRBJ2-5	CNVEEFQGGETQYF	TGCAACGTTGAAGAGTTTCAGGGTGGTGAGACCCAGTACTTC
15	NA	TRBV7-9	many	TRBJ2-3	CASSLRSAASDTQYF	TGTGCCAGCAGCTTAAGGTCCGCGGCCTCAGATACGCAGTATTTT
15	NA	TRBV11-1	NA	TRBJ1-6	CASSRGRGKNSPLHF	TGTGCCAGCAGCCGAGGACGGGGGAAGAATTCACCCCTCCACTTC
15	NA	TRBV29-1	many	TRBJ2-5	CSVDGVEGREETQYF	TGCAGCGTTGATGGTGTGGAGGGACGGGAGGAGACCCAGTACTTC
15	NA	TRBV20-1	NA	TRBJ1-3	CSSRDLGFSGNTIYF	TGCAGTTCTAGAGATCTTGGGTTCTCTGGAAACACCATATATTTT
15	NA	TRBV11-3	once	TRBJ2-1	CASSVRPGGQHEHFF	TGTGCCAGCAGCGTAAGACCGGGAGGACAGCATGAGCACTTCTTC